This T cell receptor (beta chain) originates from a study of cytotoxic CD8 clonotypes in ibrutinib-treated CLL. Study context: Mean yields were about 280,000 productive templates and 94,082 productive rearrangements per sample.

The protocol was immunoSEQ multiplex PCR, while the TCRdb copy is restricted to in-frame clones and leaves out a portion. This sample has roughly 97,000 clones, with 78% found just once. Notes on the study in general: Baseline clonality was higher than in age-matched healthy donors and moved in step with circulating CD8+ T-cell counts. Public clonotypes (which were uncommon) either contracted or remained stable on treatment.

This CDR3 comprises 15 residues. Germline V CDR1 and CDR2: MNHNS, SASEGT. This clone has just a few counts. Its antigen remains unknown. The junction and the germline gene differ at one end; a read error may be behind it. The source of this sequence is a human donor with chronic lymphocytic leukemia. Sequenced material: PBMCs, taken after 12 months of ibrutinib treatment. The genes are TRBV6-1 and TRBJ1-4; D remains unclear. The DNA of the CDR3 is TGTGCCAGCAGGGCTCGGGGAAGACCAGAAGAAAAGCTGTTTTTT. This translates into CASRARGRPEEKLFF.